There are a few counts of the clone carrying this T cell receptor (beta chain). What it recognizes is unknown. Germline V gives CDR1 DFQATT, CDR2 SNEGSKA (reference sequence). V dropped 6 bases and J dropped 4; count of bases not matched to a gene: 11. The CDR3 is made up of 14 amino acids. The source of the sample is a study of T-cell memory formation after mild COVID-19. Study outcomes and limitations: Certain responding clones were present in pre-infection memory, suggesting participation of cross-reactive memory. Contracting CD4+ clones lay largely in CM and EM, with CD8+ ones residing in EMRA. A second wave of clones peaked on day 37, and their SARS-CoV-2 specificity went unconfirmed.

The 5'RACE method, run with constant-segment primers, produced TCR alpha and TCR beta cDNA libraries (carrying sample barcodes and UMIs). TCRdb re-analysed the 5' RACE reads in MiXCR, keeping a single row per CDR3 protein. The sample records about 210,000 distinct CDR3 sequences, roughly a tenth being singletons. The sequence was obtained from a man aged 18 to 29 who had mild COVID-19 (a few samples of this study predate the infection). Cell type and time point are not known. This chain links TRBV20-1 with TRBJ2-5, with 7 bases lining up with TRBD1. Material for sequencing was PBMCs or a T cell subset sorted from them (not recorded which). CDR3 region: CSAGLTGRGETQYF. In DNA form, the CDR3 reads TGCAGTGCGGGCCTGACAGGGCGAGGAGAGACCCAGTACTTC.